These 31 T cell receptor beta chains were all obtained from the same sample, sequenced in a study of coeliac disease. Method: immunoSEQ multiplex PCR; TCRdb's copy keeps in-frame clones and lacks some. The table includes more than 6,500 clones, around 72% detected once. Input material: lamina propria lymphocytes from the gut. The source is a man in his thirties or forties with celiac disease.

The V call is TRBV12-5, the J call TRBJ2-1; D unclear. Trimming pared 3 bases from V and 6 bases from J, leaving 6 bases between. CDR1 is LGHNT, CDR2 FRNRAP, per germline. The CDR3 has 12 amino acids. The CDR3 sequence: CASGLNSNEQFF. The CDR3, as DNA: TGTGCTAGTGGTTTAAATAGCAATGAGCAGTTCTTC.

The chain has TRBV6-4 and TRBJ2-7; TRBD2 matches 9 bases. CDR3 size: 14 residues. From germline, CDR1 is MRHNA and CDR2 SNTAGT. Trimming removed 5 bases from V and 3 bases from J; junction bases left unmatched: 5. As DNA, the CDR3 is TGTGCCAGCAGTTGGCTAGCGGGGAACTACGAGCAGTACTTC. Its translation: CASSWLAGNYEQYF.

The V gene is TRBV28, the J gene TRBJ1-1; D remains ambiguous. Germline V gene lookup returns CDR1 MDHEN and CDR2 SYDVKM. The length of the CDR3 is 14 residues. V lost 2 bases and J lost 5, with 12 bases in between. For the CDR3, the DNA is TGTGCCAGCAGTTTAGTAGTCATCAGGACTGAAGCTTTCTTT. Amino acids: CASSLVVIRTEAFF.

In its sample, this clone was seen once. This chain joins TRBV11-1 and TRBJ2-1; D is perhaps TRBD2 (7 bases). The germline V and J ends were trimmed by 8 bases and 10 bases, with 21 bases remaining between them. Germline CDR1 is SGHAT and CDR2 is FQDESV (reference sequence). CDR3 length equals 14 residues. Here the CDR3 reads CASVSGGAGGEQFF. In DNA, the CDR3 is TGTGCCAGCGTATCGGGGGGCGCAGGTGGCGAGCAGTTCTTC.

This chain connects TRBV27 to TRBJ1-3; no reliable D call. The CDR3 has 17 residues. Germline V gives CDR1 MNHEY, CDR2 SMNVEV (reference sequence). V was cut by 0 bases and J by 0 bases, with 12 bases left in between. In DNA, the CDR3 is TGTGCCAGCAGTTTATCGTCACTAGAATCCTCTGGAAACACCATATATTTT. This translates into CASSLSSLESSGNTIYF.

This clone was seen a handful of times. The V call is TRBV7-3, the J call TRBJ2-7, with D maybe TRBD2 (6 bases). The germline V gene has CDR1 SGHTA and CDR2 FQGTGA. The V gene lost 1 base and the J gene lost 0 bases, with 13 bases spanning the gap. This CDR3 region has 16 residues. In nucleotides, the CDR3 is TGTGCCAGCAGCTTAATGGGCGGGAAGAGCTCCTACGAGCAGTACTTC. It yields the protein CASSLMGGKSSYEQYF. Based on the CDR3 plus reference TRBV7-3 and TRBJ2-7, the full variable domain is GAGVSQTPSNKVTEKGKYVELRCDPISGHTALYWYRQSLGQGPEFLIYFQGTGAADDSGLPNDRFFAVRPEGSVSTLKIQRTERGDSAVYLCASSLMGGKSSYEQYFGPGTRLTVT.

V and J are TRBV27 and TRBJ2-7; D is unclear. With 5 bases removed from V and 2 bases from J, the gap between germline ends came to 7 bases. Looked up from germline, CDR1 is MNHEY and CDR2 is SMNVEV (reference sequence). The CDR3 is 12 residues long. The CDR3 region is CASSPNTYEQYF. The DNA of the CDR3 is TGTGCCAGCAGTCCAAACACCTACGAGCAGTACTTC.

The chain recombines TRBV6-1 with TRBJ2-1; D ambiguous. The CDR3 consists of 12 residues. Germline values: CDR1 MNHNS, CDR2 SASEGT. The V end was cut by 1 base, the J end by 9 bases, with 7 bases between. CDR3 sequence: CASSEGSGEQFF. CDR3 in DNA: TGTGCCAGCAGTGAAGGATCGGGTGAGCAGTTCTTC.

The gene calls are TRBV7-8 and TRBJ1-2; no firm D call. V gave up 2 bases and J gave up 0 bases, with 10 bases separating them. This CDR3 contains 15 residues. Germline V gives CDR1 SGHVS, CDR2 FQNEAQ. The CDR3 loop reads CASSLYSTPNYGYTF. CDR3 bases: TGTGCCAGCAGCTTATATTCAACTCCTAACTATGGCTACACCTTC.

As regards this clone: An end of the junction does not agree with germline; a read error may underlie this. The chain has TRBV5-4 and TRBJ1-1, with 12 bases matching TRBD1. This CDR3 has 16 amino acids. Germline values: CDR1 SGHNT, CDR2 YYREEE (reference sequence). The CDR3 DNA reads as TGTGCCAGCAGGATGGGACAGGGGGCAGGGAACACTAAAGCTTTCTTT. It codes for CASRMGQGAGNTKAFF. The whole variable domain, filled in from reference TRBV5-4 and TRBJ1-1, reads ETGVTQSPTHLIKTRGQQVTLRCSSQSGHNTVSWYQQALGQGPQFIFQYYREEENGRGNFPPRFSGLQFPNYSSELNVNALELDDSALYLCASRMGQGAGNTKAFFGQGTRLTVV.

The chain recombines TRBV23-1 with TRBJ2-7, with a tentative D call TRBD1 (6 bases). TRBV23-1 is classed as an ORF, of uncertain function. This CDR3 is 15 amino acids long. Trimming removed 3 bases from V and 3 bases from J, with 15 bases in between. The CDR3 sequence: CASSHNREHSYEQYF. The CDR3 bases are TGCGCCAGCAGTCACAACAGGGAACACAGCTACGAGCAGTACTTC.

The chain recombines TRBV5-4 with TRBJ2-5; no definite D call. The CDR3 sequence is 13 residues long. Per the germline V gene, CDR1 is SGHNT and CDR2 is YYREEE (reference sequence). Trimming pared 0 bases from V and 5 bases from J, leaving 8 bases between. For the CDR3, the DNA is TGTGCCAGCAGCTTGGATCCCTATGAGACCCAGTACTTC. Protein product: CASSLDPYETQYF.

This chain links TRBV2 with TRBJ2-7; no definite D call. CDR1 and CDR2 (germline): SNHLY, FYNNEI. The CDR3 covers 12 residues. V was cut by 4 bases and J by 5 bases, with 9 bases left in between. The CDR3 protein is CASSGYRDEQYF. The DNA for the CDR3 is TGTGCCAGCAGTGGGTATCGAGACGAGCAGTACTTC.

The chain has TRBV5-5 and TRBJ2-7; weak D call: TRBD1 (6 bases). The CDR3 extends over 15 amino acids. V was trimmed by 4 bases and J by 1 base, leaving 15 bases between them. Per germline, CDR1 SGHKS and CDR2 YYEKEE (reference sequence). CDR3: CASSVAAGQSYEQYF. The CDR3 DNA follows: TGTGCCAGCAGCGTAGCCGCCGGACAGTCCTACGAGCAGTACTTC.

There are a few counts of this clone. V usage is TRBV7-8 and J usage is TRBJ2-1; the D is unclear. Trimming stripped 1 base from V and 0 bases from J, with 7 bases between. This CDR3 has 15 amino acids. Per the germline V gene, CDR1 is SGHVS and CDR2 is FQNEAQ. This chain's CDR3 is CASSLVVSSYNEQFF. The CDR3 nucleotides read TGTGCCAGCAGCTTAGTAGTTAGCTCCTACAATGAGCAGTTCTTC.

Only one count was recorded for this clone. V usage is TRBV30 and J usage is TRBJ2-7; D unclear. Germline V lookup: CDR1 GTSNPN, CDR2 SVGIG (reference sequence). The CDR3 has 13 residues. Trimming stripped 0 bases from V and 1 base from J, with 7 bases between. DNA for the CDR3: TGTGCCTGGAGTGTAATCACTTCCTACGAGCAGTACTTC. Translation: CAWSVITSYEQYF.

This clone was counted once. V is TRBV5-1 and J is TRBJ1-6; D is unclear. Germline V CDR1 and CDR2: SGHRS, YFSETQ. V dropped 2 bases and J dropped 11 bases, with 14 bases sitting between them. The CDR3 sequence is 14 residues long. The CDR3 here is CASSLGGPEAPLHF. In nucleotides, the CDR3 is TGCGCCAGCAGCTTAGGAGGCCCCGAGGCACCCCTCCACTTT.

V usage is TRBV7-6 and J usage is TRBJ2-3, with 8 bases lining up with TRBD2. Per the germline V gene, CDR1 is SGHVS and CDR2 is FNYEAQ. The CDR3 length is 19 residues. Trimming cost V 2 bases and J 6 bases; bases outside gene matches: 19. Written as DNA, the CDR3 is TGTGCCAGCAGCTTAAGTGGGCCCCGTCCCGGGACTAGTTTCGATACGCAGTATTTT. Translating gives CASSLSGPRPGTSFDTQYF.

In this sample, this clone turned up once. J is TRBJ1-2 and V is TRBV5-1, with 8 bases fitting TRBD1. Germline V gene sequence: CDR1 SGHRS, CDR2 YFSETQ. This CDR3 comprises 16 residues. V dropped 0 bases and J dropped 7; count of bases not matched to a gene: 11. As DNA, the CDR3 is TGCGCCAGCAGCTTGGCCAGAGGACAGGGAGAGGGTGGCTACACCTTC. Translating gives CASSLARGQGEGGYTF.

The genes are TRBV6-4 and TRBJ2-1; TRBD2 matches at 7 bases. CDR3 length: 13 amino acids. CDR1 and CDR2 from the germline V gene are MRHNA and SNTAGT. J gave up 5 bases and V 3 bases, and 1 base lay outside the gene matches. This CDR3 is CASSEGTNNEQFF. CDR3 bases: TGTGCCAGCAGTGAGGGGACTAACAATGAGCAGTTCTTC.

The gene calls are TRBV14 and TRBJ2-2, with TRBD1 matching over 9 bases. With 6 bases clipped from V and 7 bases from J, the junction kept 6 bases outside the gene matches. This CDR3 comprises 14 residues. Germline V gene data show CDR1 as SGHDN and CDR2 as FVKESK. The chain's CDR3 is CASRPGQGIGELFF. CDR3 in DNA: TGTGCCAGCAGGCCGGGACAGGGAATCGGGGAGCTGTTTTTT.

The genes are TRBV5-1 and TRBJ2-5; D is possibly TRBD2 (5 bases). The V end was cut by 0 bases, the J end by 4 bases, with 13 bases between. Germline loops: CDR1 SGHRS, CDR2 YFSETQ. The CDR3 is made up of 15 amino acids. The CDR3 DNA follows: TGCGCCAGCAGCTTGGCCCATCTAGCTCGAGAGACCCAGTACTTC. Its translation is CASSLAHLARETQYF.

The chain combines TRBV15 with TRBJ2-1; perhaps TRBD2 as D (7 bases). V was trimmed by 5 bases and J by 7 bases, leaving 27 bases between them. Germline V gene data show CDR1 as LNHNV and CDR2 as YYDKDF (reference sequence). The CDR3 loop spans 18 amino acids. CDR3 DNA: TGTGCCACCAGCCCGGGGAGGGCTAGCGGAACCAGGGGAAATGAGCAGTTCTTC. Encoded protein: CATSPGRASGTRGNEQFF.

The chain carries TRBV4-3 and TRBJ2-7; TRBD1 aligns across 11 bases. V lost 3 bases to trimming and J lost 0 bases; unmatched junction nucleotides: 4. CDR1 and CDR2 from the germline V gene are LGHNA and YSLEER. The length of the CDR3 is 16 residues. Written as DNA, the CDR3 is TGCGCCAGCAGCCAGACCGGGACAGGGGGCTCCTACGAGCAGTACTTC. Its translation: CASSQTGTGGSYEQYF.

The chain joins TRBV5-5 to TRBJ1-5; no reliable D call. CDR1 is SGHKS, CDR2 YYEKEE, per germline (reference sequence). Trimming left V 4 bases short and J 0 bases short, with 11 bases between. The CDR3 loop spans 15 amino acids. The CDR3 sequence is CASSPSWNSNQPQHF. The DNA for the CDR3 is TGTGCCAGCAGCCCTAGTTGGAATAGCAATCAGCCCCAGCATTTT.

J is TRBJ1-1 and V is TRBV9; D remains unclear. Trimming stripped 4 bases from V and 6 bases from J, with 16 bases between. CDR1 SGDLS and CDR2 YYNGEE come from the germline V gene. CDR3 length: 14 amino acids. CDR3 sequence: CASSTLTGESEAFF. For the CDR3, the DNA is TGTGCCAGCAGCACGTTAACTGGGGAGTCTGAAGCTTTCTTT.

This clone was counted between two and nine times. The V gene is TRBV9, the J gene TRBJ2-7; 10 bases are a match to TRBD1. The CDR3 sequence is 17 residues long. Trimming removed 4 bases from V and 2 bases from J; junction bases left unmatched: 12. Germline CDR1 SGDLS, CDR2 YYNGEE. DNA of the CDR3: TGTGCCAGCAGCTCCCCCTCCAGGGGACAGGGGACCTACGAGCAGTACTTC. It translates to CASSSPSRGQGTYEQYF.

The chain uses TRBV14 and TRBJ2-7, with D possibly matching TRBD1 (6 bases). Germline loops: CDR1 SGHDN, CDR2 FVKESK. V was cut by 3 bases and J by 5 bases, with 17 bases left in between. The CDR3 has 15 residues. CDR3 DNA sequence: TGTGCCAGCAGCCAGGTTAGGACAGCCCGCAACGAGCAGTACTTC. Its translation: CASSQVRTARNEQYF.

This chain uses TRBV30 with TRBJ1-5, with a tentative D call TRBD1 (6 bases). Germline-derived CDR1 and CDR2 are GTSNPN and SVGIG (reference sequence). This CDR3 comprises 12 residues. V gave up 4 bases and J gave up 6 bases, with 10 bases separating them. The CDR3 DNA reads as TGTGCCTGGAATAGGGGGGGTCAGCCCCAGCATTTT. It is translated as CAWNRGGQPQHF.

The V call is TRBV14, the J call TRBJ2-2; 7 bases match TRBD2. The ends lost 2 bases at V and 5 bases at J; junction bases unmatched: 8. The CDR3 consists of 16 residues. In germline, CDR1 is SGHDN, CDR2 FVKESK. DNA of the CDR3: TGTGCCAGCAGCCAAAGGCCTGCGGGAGATACCGGGGAGCTGTTTTTT. This encodes CASSQRPAGDTGELFF.

This chain's CDR3 is CASSLTGNFQPQHF. CDR3 nucleotide sequence: TGTGCCAGCAGTCTAACAGGGAATTTTCAGCCCCAGCATTTT. The V call is TRBV27, the J call TRBJ1-5; tentatively, D is TRBD1 (6 bases). Trimming stripped 5 bases from V and 6 bases from J, with 14 bases between. There are 14 residues in the CDR3. CDR1 is MNHEY, CDR2 SMNVEV, per germline (reference sequence).